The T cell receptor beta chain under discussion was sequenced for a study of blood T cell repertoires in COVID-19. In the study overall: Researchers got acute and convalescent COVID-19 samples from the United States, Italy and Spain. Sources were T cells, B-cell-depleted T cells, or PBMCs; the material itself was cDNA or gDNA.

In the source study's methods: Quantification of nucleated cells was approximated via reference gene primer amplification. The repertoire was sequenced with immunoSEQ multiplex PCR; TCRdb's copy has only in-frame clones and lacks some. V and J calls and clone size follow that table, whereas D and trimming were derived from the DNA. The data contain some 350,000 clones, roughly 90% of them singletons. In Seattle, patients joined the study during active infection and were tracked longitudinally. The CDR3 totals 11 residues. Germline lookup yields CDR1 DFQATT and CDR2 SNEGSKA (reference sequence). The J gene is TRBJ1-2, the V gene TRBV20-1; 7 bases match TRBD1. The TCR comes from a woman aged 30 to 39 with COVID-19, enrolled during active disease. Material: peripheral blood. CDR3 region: CSADRNYGYTF. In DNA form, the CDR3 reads TGCAGCGCGGACAGGAACTATGGCTACACCTTC.